This entry describes one TCR beta chain. Its antigen target is currently unknown. One base away there is no much larger clone; base qualities are not given. This entry belongs to a study of T cell clonotyping in hematopoietic cell transplantation (dated by TCRdb to the early 2020s). About the study as a whole: In the study, around 130 blood samples were gathered from 35 consecutive transplant recipients and their related donors. Patients were recruited between September 2015 and January 2017 and followed until late 2020 or death.

TCR beta CDR3 regions were amplified from genomic DNA with the immunoSEQ assay, a bias-controlled multiplex PCR using V- and J-specific primers. A proprietary barcode and Illumina adapter sequences were added to the CDR3 amplicons in a second PCR step. CDR3 libraries were sequenced on an Illumina MiSeq instrument. In the source study's methods: immunoSEQ Analyzer 3.0 was used for export and quality control, with R Bioconductor and Immunarch used for downstream analyses. Only productive rearrangements in the normalized downsampled data set were used to calculate repertoire metrics. In the normalized cohort, a clonotype counted as pathologically expanded if the clonotype was larger than 5 templates. Repertoire diversity was measured with the Inverse Simpson Index. To capture all clonotypes, CMV-specificity analyses were performed on the non-normalized data set. TCRdb limited this immuneACCESS table to in-frame rearrangements with V and J called. A share of clones is missing; checked studies link under half to unresolved V genes, and the rest is unexplained. V and J calls and clone size are those listed in that table; D and trimming were worked out from the DNA. The sample includes about 6,000 clones, with just under 80% observed a single time. The ten largest clones capture over 35% of the sample.

Points the paper makes about the study in general: Broader posttransplant TCR repertoire diversity was predicted by donor and pretransplant recipient Inverse Simpson Index values. The sample size was limited, and CD4 and CD8 repertoire contributions could not be separated because cells were not sorted. Overlap with donor repertoires was found for only a small fraction of recipient repertoires, with over 95% found to appear de novo at the given depth. Recipient TCR diversity fell after transplant, with pathologically expanded clonotypes rising progressively from day 30 to day 180.

CDR1 and CDR2 are drawn from the germline V gene (reference sequence): SEHNR, FQNEAQ. From cysteine to phenylalanine, the CDR3 is 15 amino acids long. Only the CDR3 DNA stays, 45 bases, in frame from base 1. Compared with germline, V lacks 1 base and J lacks 6 bases; bases without a gene match: 2. According to the study, the label for this sample's time point signals: 180 days after allo-HCT. Blood from recipients was drawn roughly 28 days before transplant, then again at days 30, 100 and 180 after transplant. Using Nuclei Lysis Solution, genomic DNA was extracted from unfractionated peripheral blood mononuclear cells that were either fresh or cryopreserved.

The source of this sequence is a male patient in his seventies who had an allogeneic stem cell transplant from an unrelated donor, so T cells may come from the graft donor. Some clones in this sample may be carry-over from other donors' samples. The chain was built from TRBV7-9 and TRBJ2-1, and TRBD2 matches 11 of the central bases. The specimen was peripheral blood mononuclear cells, collected 180 days after allogeneic stem cell transplant. CDR3 sequence: CASSLGLAGTNEQFF. The DNA sequence follows: TGTGCCAGCAGCTTAGGACTAGCGGGAACCAATGAGCAGTTCTTC.